The clone carrying this TCR beta chain was observed a single time. This specimen comes from a study of T cell changes during pregnancy in multiple sclerosis. Assay used: immunoSEQ multiplex PCR; TCRdb lists only in-frame clones, some missing. The sample has tens of thousands of clones, under 95% seen once; the top ten hold 6.2%. The sample consisted of CD8+ T cells from peripheral blood mononuclear cells, taken before pregnancy. The TCR sequence derives from a female donor with multiple sclerosis, enrolled in a pregnancy study.

The CDR3 region is CASSVAQGPQETQYF. The CDR3 DNA reads as TGTGCCAGCAGCGTAGCTCAGGGGCCCCAAGAGACCCAGTACTTC. This sequence joins TRBV9 and TRBJ2-5, with D maybe TRBD1 (6 bases). The CDR3 sequence is 15 residues long. V dropped 0 bases and J dropped 1 base, with 10 bases sitting between them. Germline loops: CDR1 SGDLS, CDR2 YYNGEE.